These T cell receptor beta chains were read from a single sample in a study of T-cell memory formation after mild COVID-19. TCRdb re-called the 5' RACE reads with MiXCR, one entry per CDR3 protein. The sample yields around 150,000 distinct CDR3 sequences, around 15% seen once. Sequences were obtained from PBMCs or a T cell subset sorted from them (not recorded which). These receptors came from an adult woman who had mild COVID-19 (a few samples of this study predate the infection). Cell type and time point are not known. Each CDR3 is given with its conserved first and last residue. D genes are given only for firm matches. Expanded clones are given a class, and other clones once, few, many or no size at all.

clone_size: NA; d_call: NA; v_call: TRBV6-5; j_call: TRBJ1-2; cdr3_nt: TGTGCCAGCAGCATTACAGGGATTTCTGGCTACACCTTC; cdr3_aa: CASSITGISGYTF
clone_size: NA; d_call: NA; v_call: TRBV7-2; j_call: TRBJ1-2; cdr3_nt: TGTGCCAGCAGCTCATATCTGGCAGGGGAGGTCTATGGCTACACCTTC; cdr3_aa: CASSSYLAGEVYGYTF
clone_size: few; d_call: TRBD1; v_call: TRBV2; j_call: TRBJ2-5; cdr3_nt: TGTGCCAGCAGTTATTTACGGACAGGGGGCGAAAAGACCCAGTACTTC; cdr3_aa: CASSYLRTGGEKTQYF
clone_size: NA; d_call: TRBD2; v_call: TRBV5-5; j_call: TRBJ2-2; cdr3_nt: TGTGCCAGCAGCTTGACGACTGCTCAGCTGCGGGGGGCGAGGACCGGGGAGCTGTTTTTT; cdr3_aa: CASSLTTAQLRGARTGELFF
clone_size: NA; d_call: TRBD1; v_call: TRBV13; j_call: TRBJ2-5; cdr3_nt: TGTGCCAGCAGCGCCGGGACAGGGGGAGAGACCCAGTACTTC; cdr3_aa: CASSAGTGGETQYF
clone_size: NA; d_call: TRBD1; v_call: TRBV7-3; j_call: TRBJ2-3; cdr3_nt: TGTGCCAGCAGCTTAATGTCCCCCGCGACAGGGGGCGTAGATACGCAGTATTTT; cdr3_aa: CASSLMSPATGGVDTQYF
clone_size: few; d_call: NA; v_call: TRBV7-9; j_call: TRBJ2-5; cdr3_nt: TGTGCCAGCAGCTTAGCATACCAAGAGACCCAGTACTTC; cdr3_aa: CASSLAYQETQYF
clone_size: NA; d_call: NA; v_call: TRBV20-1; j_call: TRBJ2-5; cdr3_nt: TGCAGTGCCAGAGGATGGGGGGGCGGCGAGACCCAGTACTTC; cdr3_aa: CSARGWGGGETQYF
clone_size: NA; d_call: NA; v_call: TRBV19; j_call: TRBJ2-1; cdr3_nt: TGTGCCAGTAGTATAGTAGGTCTACAGGCCTACAATGAGCAGTTCTTC; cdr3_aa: CASSIVGLQAYNEQFF
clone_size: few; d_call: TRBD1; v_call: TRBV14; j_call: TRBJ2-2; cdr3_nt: TGTGCCAGCAGCCCCGTCGACAGGGGGCGTCTAAACACCGGGGAGCTGTTTTTT; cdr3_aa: CASSPVDRGRLNTGELFF
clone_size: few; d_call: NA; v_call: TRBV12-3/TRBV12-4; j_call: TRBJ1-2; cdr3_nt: TGTGCCAGCAGTCCTCACCGGACGGCGGCTGGCTACACCTTC; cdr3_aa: CASSPHRTAAGYTF
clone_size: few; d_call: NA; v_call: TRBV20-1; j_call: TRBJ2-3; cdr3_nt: TGCAGTGCTAGAGTGAGCCAAGTAAGCACAGATACGCAGTATTTT; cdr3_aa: CSARVSQVSTDTQYF
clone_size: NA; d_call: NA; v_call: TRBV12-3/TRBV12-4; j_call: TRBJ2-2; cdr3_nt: TGTGCCAGTGGGGACCGGGAGCTGTTTTTT; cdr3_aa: CASGDRELFF
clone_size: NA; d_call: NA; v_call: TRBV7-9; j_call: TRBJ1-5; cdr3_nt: TGTGCCAGCAGCCCGGGACTGAGCAATCAGCCCCAGCATTTT; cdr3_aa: CASSPGLSNQPQHF
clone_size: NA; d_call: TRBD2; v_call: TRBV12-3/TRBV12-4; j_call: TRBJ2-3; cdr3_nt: TGTGCCAGCAGTCCGCACGGGACTAGCGGGGTCACAGATACGCAGTATTTT; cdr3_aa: CASSPHGTSGVTDTQYF
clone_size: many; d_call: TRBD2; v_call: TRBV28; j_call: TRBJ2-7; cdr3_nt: TGTGCCAGCAGTCTCAGCGGGATAAAGGCCGAGCAGTACTTC; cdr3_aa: CASSLSGIKAEQYF
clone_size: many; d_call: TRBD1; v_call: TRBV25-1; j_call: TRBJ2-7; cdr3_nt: TGTGCCAGCAGGACCGGGACAGGGGACCACGAGCAGTACTTC; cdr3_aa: CASRTGTGDHEQYF
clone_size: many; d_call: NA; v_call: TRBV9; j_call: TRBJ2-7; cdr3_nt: TGTGCCAGCAGCGTTCGCCCGGGACTCCCTTGGGGAGAGCAGTACTTC; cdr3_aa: CASSVRPGLPWGEQYF
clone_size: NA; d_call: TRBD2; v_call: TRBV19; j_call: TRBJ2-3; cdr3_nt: TGTGCCAGTAGGGACGACAGACTAGCATCAGATACGCAGTATTTT; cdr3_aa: CASRDDRLASDTQYF
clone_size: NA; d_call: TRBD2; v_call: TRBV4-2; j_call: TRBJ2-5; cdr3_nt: TGTGCCAGCAGCCAAGAGTGGACTAGCGGACTCGCAGAGACCCAGTACTTC; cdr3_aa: CASSQEWTSGLAETQYF
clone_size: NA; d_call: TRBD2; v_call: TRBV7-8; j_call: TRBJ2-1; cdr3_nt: TGTGCCAGCAGCTTGGATTCTAGCGGGAATGAGCAGTTCTTC; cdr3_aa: CASSLDSSGNEQFF
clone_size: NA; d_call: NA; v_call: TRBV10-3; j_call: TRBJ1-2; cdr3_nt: TGTGCCATCAGTGAGACGGTTCGCTATGGCTACACCTTC; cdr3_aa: CAISETVRYGYTF
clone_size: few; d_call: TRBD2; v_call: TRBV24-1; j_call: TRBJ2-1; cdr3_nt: TGTGCCACCAGTCTAGCGGGGCACGGGGAGCAGTTCTTC; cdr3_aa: CATSLAGHGEQFF
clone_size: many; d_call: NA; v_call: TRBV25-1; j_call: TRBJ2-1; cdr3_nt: TGTGCCAGCAGTGAGAGGGGGGGCAATGAGCAGTTCTTC; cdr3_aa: CASSERGGNEQFF
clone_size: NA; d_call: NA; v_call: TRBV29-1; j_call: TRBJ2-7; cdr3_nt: TGCAGCGTTGAAGTACAGGGTATCTACGAGCAGTACTTC; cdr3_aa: CSVEVQGIYEQYF
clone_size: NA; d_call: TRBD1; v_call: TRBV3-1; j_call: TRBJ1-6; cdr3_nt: TGTGCCAGCAGCCAGAGGACAGGGGAGAATTCACCCCTCCACTTT; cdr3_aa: CASSQRTGENSPLHF
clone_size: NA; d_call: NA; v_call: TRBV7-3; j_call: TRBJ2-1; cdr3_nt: TGTGCCAGCAGCTTGGGGCCAGAAAACGGGAATGAGCAGTTCTTC; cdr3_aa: CASSLGPENGNEQFF
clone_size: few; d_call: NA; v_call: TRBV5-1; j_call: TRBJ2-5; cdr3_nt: TGCGCCAGCAGCTTAAGTTCGCGGGGTCAAGAGACCCAGTACTTC; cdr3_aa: CASSLSSRGQETQYF
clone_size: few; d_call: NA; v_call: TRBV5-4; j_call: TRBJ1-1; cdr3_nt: TGTGCCAGCAGCTTGTTAGGGGATCGCACTGAAGCTTTCTTT; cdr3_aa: CASSLLGDRTEAFF
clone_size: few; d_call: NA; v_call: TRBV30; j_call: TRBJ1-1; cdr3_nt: TGTGCCTGGAGACACACGAACACTGAAGCTTTCTTT; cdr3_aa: CAWRHTNTEAFF
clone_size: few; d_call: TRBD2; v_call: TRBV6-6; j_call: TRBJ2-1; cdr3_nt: TGTGCCAGCAGCACCGGGACTAGCGGGAGGGGGGTCGATGAGCAGTTCTTC; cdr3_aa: CASSTGTSGRGVDEQFF
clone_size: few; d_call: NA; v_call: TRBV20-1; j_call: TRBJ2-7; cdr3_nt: TGCAGTGCTAGAGACCTCTACGGGAGTTACGAGCAGTACTTC; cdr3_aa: CSARDLYGSYEQYF
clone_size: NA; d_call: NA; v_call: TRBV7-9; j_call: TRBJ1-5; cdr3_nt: TGTGCCAGCAGCTTGTTTAGGGGAGAGAGCAATCAGCCCCAGCATTTT; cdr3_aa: CASSLFRGESNQPQHF
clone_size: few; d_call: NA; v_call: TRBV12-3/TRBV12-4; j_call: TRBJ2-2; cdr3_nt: TGTGCCAGCAACTGGGCGGGGCTGAACACCGGGGAGCTGTTTTTT; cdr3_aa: CASNWAGLNTGELFF
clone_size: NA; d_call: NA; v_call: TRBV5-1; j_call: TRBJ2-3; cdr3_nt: TGCGCCAGCAGCTTGGAGGGGGGAACGCAGTATTTT; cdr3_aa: CASSLEGGTQYF
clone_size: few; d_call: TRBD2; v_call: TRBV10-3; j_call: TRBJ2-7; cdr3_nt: TGTGCCATCAGTGGTAGCGGGAGAACCTACGAGCAGTACTTC; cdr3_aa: CAISGSGRTYEQYF
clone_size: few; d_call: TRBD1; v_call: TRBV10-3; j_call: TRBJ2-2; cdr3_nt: TGTGCCATCAGAGCCCAAGGGGGCAGCGCGAACACCGGGGAGCTGTTTTTT; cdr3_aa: CAIRAQGGSANTGELFF